The rows below give T cell receptor beta chains drawn from one sample of a study of blood T cells in healthy people across ages. TCRdb re-called the 5' RACE reads through MiXCR, storing one row per CDR3 protein. The table has more than 500,000 distinct CDR3 sequences, about 29% seen once. Separately, the same data were catalogued under a study of T cells of mothers and their children.

The source material was blood. The origin of the receptors is a boy aged 2 to 10 in good health. Each CDR3 is given with its conserved first and last residue.

J gene	V gene	CDR3 protein
TRBJ2-5	TRBV7-8	CASSLRGVEETQYF
TRBJ2-3	TRBV25-1	CASSGPAGDTQYF
TRBJ1-2	TRBV7-9	CASSLEAGVVYGYTF
NA	TRBV6-6	CASSFPGTSGGEQFF
TRBJ1-5	TRBV21-1	CASSKGGYSNQPQHF
TRBJ2-2	TRBV18	CASSPPDEPGELFF
TRBJ2-3	TRBV9	CASSVVWGDTQYF
TRBJ2-7	TRBV10-1	CASLKRNEQYF
TRBJ2-2	TRBV27	CASSPNNRVGTGELFF
TRBJ1-1	TRBV19	CASSMGSRTEAFF
TRBJ2-4	TRBV4-1	CASSQWFRVVKNIQYF
TRBJ2-5	TRBV20-1	CSARTGQGSETQYF
TRBJ2-5	TRBV27	CASSYTPGETQYF
TRBJ1-4	TRBV5-1	CASSLQGINEKLFF
TRBJ1-2	TRBV4-3	CASSQEWQLNYGYTF
TRBJ2-1	TRBV28	CASKRGGYNEQFF
TRBJ2-1	TRBV27	CASSSPGRSYNEQFF
TRBJ1-1	TRBV29-1	CSGRIMNTEAFF
TRBJ2-1	TRBV29-1	CSVHSEASEQFF
TRBJ2-7	TRBV5-1	CASSGGTGFSYEQYF
TRBJ2-5	TRBV7-2	CASSLGRTSGRGETQYF